This T cell receptor (beta chain) was sequenced for a study of technical replicates of blood from a handful of donors. Per the germline V gene, CDR1 is SEHNR and CDR2 is FQNEAQ (reference sequence). The V gene lost 2 bases and the J gene lost 0 bases, with 10 bases spanning the gap. CDR3 length: 15 residues. Measured with immunoSEQ multiplex PCR; TCRdb has only the in-frame clones, and not every one. The sample holds about 75,000 clones, roughly 91% seen once. The TCR sequence derives from a human donor in good health. Some clones in this sample may be carry-over from other donors' samples. Sample: T cells isolated from PBMCs. This rearrangement joins TRBV7-9 to TRBJ1-2; tentative D call: TRBD1 (5 bases). CDR3 sequence: CASSLLGGSNYGYTF. Written as DNA, the CDR3 is TGTGCCAGCAGCTTATTGGGGGGGTCTAACTATGGCTACACCTTC.